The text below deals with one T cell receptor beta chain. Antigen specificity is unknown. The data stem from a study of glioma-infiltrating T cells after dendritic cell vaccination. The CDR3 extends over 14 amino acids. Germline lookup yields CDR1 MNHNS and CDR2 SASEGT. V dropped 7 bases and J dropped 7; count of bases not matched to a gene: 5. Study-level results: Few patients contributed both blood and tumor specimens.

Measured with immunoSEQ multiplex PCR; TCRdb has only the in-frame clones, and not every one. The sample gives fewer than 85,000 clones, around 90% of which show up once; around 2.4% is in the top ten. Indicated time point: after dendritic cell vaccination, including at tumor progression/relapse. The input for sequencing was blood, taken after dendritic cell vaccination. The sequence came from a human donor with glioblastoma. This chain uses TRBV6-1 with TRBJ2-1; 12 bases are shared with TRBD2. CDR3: CASILAGGPNEQFF. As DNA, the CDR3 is TGTGCCAGCATCCTAGCGGGAGGGCCTAATGAGCAGTTCTTC.